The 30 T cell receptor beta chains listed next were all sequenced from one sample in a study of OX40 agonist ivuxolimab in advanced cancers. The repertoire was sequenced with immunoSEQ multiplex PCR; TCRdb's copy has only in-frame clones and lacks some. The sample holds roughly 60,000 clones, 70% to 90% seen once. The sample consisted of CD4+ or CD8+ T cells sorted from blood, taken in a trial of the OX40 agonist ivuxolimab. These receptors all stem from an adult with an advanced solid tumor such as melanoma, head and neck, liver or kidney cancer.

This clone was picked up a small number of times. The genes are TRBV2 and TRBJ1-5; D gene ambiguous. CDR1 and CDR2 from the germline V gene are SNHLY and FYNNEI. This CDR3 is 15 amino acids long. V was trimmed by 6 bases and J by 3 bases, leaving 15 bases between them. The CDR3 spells CASSIRTADNQPQHF. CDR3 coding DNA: TGTGCCAGCAGCATCCGTACAGCGGACAATCAGCCCCAGCATTTT.

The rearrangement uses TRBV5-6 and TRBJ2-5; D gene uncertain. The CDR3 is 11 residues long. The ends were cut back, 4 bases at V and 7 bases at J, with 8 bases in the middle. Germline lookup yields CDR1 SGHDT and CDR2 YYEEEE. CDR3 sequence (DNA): TGTGCCAGCAGCACAGCTGGGACCCAGTACTTC. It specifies CASSTAGTQYF.

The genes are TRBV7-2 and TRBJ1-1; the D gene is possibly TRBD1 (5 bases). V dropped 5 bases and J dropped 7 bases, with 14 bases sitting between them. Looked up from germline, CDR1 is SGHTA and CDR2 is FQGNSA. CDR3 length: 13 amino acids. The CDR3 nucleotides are TGTGCCAGCAGCCCGTCAAGGGGACGTGAAGCTTTCTTT. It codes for CASSPSRGREAFF.

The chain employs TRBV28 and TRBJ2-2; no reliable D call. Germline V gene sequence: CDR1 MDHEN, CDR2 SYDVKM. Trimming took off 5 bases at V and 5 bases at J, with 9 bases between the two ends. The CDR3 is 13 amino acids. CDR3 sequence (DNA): TGTGCCAGCAGTCCCCCGTCGACCGGGGAGCTGTTTTTT. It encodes CASSPPSTGELFF.

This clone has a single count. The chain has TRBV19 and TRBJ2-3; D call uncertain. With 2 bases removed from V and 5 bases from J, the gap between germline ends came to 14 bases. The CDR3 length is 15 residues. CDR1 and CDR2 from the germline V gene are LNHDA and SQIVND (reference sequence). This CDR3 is CASSIPRLEIDTQYF. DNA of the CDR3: TGTGCCAGTAGTATACCGCGTCTAGAGATAGATACGCAGTATTTT.

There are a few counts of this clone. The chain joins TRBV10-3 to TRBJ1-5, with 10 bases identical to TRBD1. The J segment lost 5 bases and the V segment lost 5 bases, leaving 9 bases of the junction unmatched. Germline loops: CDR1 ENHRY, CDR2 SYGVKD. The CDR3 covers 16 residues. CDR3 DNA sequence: TGTGCCATCAGTTCGCCGGGACAGGGGCTGGATCAGCCCCAGCATTTT. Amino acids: CAISSPGQGLDQPQHF.

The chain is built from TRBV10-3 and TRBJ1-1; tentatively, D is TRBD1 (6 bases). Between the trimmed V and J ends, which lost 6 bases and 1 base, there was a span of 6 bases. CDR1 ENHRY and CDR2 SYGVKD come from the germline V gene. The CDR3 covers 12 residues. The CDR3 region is CAIRDRNTEAFF. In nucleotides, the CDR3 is TGTGCCATCAGGGACAGGAACACTGAAGCTTTCTTT.

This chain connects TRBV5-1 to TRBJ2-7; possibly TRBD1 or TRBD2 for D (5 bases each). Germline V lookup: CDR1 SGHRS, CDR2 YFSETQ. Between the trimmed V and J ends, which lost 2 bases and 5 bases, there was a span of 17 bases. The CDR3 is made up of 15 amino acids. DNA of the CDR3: TGCGCCAGCAGCTTCGCAGTGAGGGGAACCCACGAGCAGTACTTC. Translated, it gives CASSFAVRGTHEQYF.

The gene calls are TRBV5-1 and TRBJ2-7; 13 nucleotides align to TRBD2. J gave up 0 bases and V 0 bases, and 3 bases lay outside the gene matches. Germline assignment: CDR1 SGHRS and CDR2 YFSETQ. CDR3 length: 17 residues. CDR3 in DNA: TGCGCCAGCAGCTTGGGACTAGCGGGAGGTAGCTCCTACGAGCAGTACTTC. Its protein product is CASSLGLAGGSSYEQYF. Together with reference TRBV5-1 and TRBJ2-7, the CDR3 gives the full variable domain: KAGVTQTPRYLIKTRGQQVTLSCSPISGHRSVSWYQQTPGQGLQFLFEYFSETQRNKGNFPGRFSGRQFSNSRSEMNVSTLELGDSALYLCASSLGLAGGSSYEQYFGPGTRLTVT.

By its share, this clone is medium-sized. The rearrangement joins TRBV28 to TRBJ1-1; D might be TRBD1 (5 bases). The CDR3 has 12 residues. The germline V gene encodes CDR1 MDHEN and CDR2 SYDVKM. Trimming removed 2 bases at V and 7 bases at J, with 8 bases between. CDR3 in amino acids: CASSLGAREAFF. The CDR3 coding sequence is TGTGCCAGCAGTTTAGGGGCCCGTGAAGCTTTCTTT.

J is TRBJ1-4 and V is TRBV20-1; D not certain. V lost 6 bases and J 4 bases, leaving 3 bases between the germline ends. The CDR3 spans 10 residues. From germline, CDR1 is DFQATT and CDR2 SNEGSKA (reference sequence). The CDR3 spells CSAYNEKLFF. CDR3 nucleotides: TGCAGTGCCTATAATGAAAAACTGTTTTTT.

The CDR3 nucleotides are TGTGCCAGCAGTTACCGCGGGGGGCGGGATACGCAGTATTTT. As protein: CASSYRGGRDTQYF. The V and J genes are TRBV6-5 and TRBJ2-3; the match to TRBD2 covers 8 bases. The J segment lost 6 bases and the V segment lost 2 bases, leaving 4 bases of the junction unmatched. The CDR3 has 14 amino acids. The germline V gene has CDR1 MNHEY and CDR2 SVGAGI.

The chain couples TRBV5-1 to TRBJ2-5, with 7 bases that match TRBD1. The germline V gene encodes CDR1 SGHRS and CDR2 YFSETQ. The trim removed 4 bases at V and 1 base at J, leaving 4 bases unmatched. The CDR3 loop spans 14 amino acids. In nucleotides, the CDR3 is TGCGCCAGCAGCCCCGACAGGGTCCAAGAGACCCAGTACTTC. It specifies CASSPDRVQETQYF.

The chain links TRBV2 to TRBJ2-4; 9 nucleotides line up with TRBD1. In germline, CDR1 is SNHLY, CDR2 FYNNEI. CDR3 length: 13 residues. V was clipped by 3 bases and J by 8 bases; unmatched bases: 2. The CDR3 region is CASSEGQGDIQYF. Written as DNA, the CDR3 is TGTGCCAGCAGTGAGGGACAGGGAGACATTCAGTACTTC.

The CDR3 DNA is TGTGCCAGCAGTCTCAGGGTGGGAGAGACCCAGTACTTC. Protein product: CASSLRVGETQYF. This chain uses TRBV27 with TRBJ2-5; possibly TRBD1 for D (5 bases). Trimming left V 5 bases short and J 4 bases short, with 11 bases between. The germline CDR1 and CDR2 sequences are MNHEY and SMNVEV (reference sequence). The CDR3 extends over 13 amino acids.

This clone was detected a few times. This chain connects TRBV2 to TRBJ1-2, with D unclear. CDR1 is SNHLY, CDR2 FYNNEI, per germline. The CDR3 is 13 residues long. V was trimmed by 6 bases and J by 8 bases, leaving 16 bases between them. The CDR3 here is CASRVDGPYGYTF. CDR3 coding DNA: TGTGCCAGCAGGGTGGACGGCCCGTACGGCTACACCTTC.

CDR3 sequence (DNA): TGTGCCATCAGCCCGCAGGGGAACACTGAAGCTTTCTTT. The encoded protein is CAISPQGNTEAFF. This chain links TRBV10-3 with TRBJ1-1, with D possibly matching TRBD1 (5 bases). The CDR3 runs 13 residues. Looked up from germline, CDR1 is ENHRY and CDR2 is SYGVKD. Trimming cost V 6 bases and J 1 base, with 9 bases left between them.

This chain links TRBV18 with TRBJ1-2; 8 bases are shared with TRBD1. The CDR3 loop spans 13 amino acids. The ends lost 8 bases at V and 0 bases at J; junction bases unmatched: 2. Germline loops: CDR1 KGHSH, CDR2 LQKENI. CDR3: CASEDRANYGYTF. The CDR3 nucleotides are TGTGCCAGCGAGGACAGGGCTAACTATGGCTACACCTTC.

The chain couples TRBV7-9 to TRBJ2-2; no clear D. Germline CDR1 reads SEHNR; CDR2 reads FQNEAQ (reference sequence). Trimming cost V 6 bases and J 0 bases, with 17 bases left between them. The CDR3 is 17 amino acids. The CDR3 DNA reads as TGTGCCAGCAGACCAAAGGGATTCGCCGCGAACACCGGGGAGCTGTTTTTT. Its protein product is CASRPKGFAANTGELFF. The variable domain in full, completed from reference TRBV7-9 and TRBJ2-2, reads DTGVSQNPRHKITKRGQNVTFRCDPISEHNRLYWYRQTLGQGPEFLTYFQNEAQLEKSRLLSDRFSAERPKGSFSTLEIQRTEQGDSAMYLCASRPKGFAANTGELFFGEGSRLTVL.

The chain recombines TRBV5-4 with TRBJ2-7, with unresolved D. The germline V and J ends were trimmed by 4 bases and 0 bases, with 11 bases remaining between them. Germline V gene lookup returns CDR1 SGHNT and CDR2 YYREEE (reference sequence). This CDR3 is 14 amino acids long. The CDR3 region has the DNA TGTGCCAGCAGCCGCCCGGGCTCCTCCTACGAGCAGTACTTC. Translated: CASSRPGSSYEQYF.

CDR3 region: CASSPKRGLANNEQYF. In nucleotides, the CDR3 is TGCGCCAGCAGCCCAAAACGGGGCCTAGCGAATAACGAGCAGTACTTC. The rearrangement uses TRBV4-1 and TRBJ2-7, with D possibly being TRBD2 (6 bases). CDR3 length: 16 residues. Germline V gives CDR1 MGHRA, CDR2 YSYEKL. The V gene lost 4 bases and the J gene lost 5 bases, with 21 bases spanning the gap.

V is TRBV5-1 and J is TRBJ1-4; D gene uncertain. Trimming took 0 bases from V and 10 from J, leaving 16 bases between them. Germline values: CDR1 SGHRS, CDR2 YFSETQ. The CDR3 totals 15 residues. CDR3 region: CASSLDTTSPGKLFF. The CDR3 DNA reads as TGCGCCAGCAGCTTGGACACAACCTCACCTGGAAAACTGTTTTTT.

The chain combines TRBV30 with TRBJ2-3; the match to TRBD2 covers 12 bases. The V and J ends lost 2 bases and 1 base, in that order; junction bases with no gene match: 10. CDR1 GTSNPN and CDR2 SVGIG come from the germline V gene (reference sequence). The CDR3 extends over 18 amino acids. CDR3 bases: TGTGCCTGGAGTTTTCGTCTAGCGGGAGGGCCAGGCACAGATACGCAGTATTTT. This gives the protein CAWSFRLAGGPGTDTQYF.

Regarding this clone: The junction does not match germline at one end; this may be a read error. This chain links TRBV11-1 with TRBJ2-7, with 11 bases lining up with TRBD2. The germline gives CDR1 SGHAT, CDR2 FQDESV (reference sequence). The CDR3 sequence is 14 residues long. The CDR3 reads CASSLAGGSYEQYF. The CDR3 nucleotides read TGTGCCAGCAGCCTAGCGGGAGGATCCTACGAGCAGTACTTC. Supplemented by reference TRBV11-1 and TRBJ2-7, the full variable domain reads EAEVAQSPRYKITEKSQAVAFWCDPISGHATLYWYRQILGQGPELLVQFQDESVVDDSQLPKDRFSAERLKGVDSTLKIQPAELGDSAMYLCASSLAGGSYEQYFGPGTRLTVT.

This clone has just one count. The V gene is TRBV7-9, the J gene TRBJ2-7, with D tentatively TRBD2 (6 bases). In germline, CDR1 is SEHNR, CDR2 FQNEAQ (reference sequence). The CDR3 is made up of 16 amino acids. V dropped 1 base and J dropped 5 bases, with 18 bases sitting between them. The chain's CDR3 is CASSLVVLGSLHEQYF. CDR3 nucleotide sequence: TGTGCCAGCAGCTTAGTGGTTCTCGGGAGTCTCCACGAGCAGTACTTC.

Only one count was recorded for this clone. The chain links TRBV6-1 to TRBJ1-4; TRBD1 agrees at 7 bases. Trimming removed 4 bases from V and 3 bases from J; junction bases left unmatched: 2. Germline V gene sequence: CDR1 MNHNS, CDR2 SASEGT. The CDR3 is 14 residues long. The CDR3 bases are TGTGCCAGCAGTGGCGGGACAGCTAATGAAAAACTGTTTTTT. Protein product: CASSGGTANEKLFF.

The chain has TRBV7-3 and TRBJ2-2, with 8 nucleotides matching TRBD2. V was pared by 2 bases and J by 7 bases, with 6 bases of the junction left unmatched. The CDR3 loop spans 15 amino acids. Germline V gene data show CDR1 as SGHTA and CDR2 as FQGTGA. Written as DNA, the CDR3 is TGTGCCAGCAGCTTAGGGCTAGCGGGTTTCGGGGAGCTGTTTTTT. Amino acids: CASSLGLAGFGELFF.

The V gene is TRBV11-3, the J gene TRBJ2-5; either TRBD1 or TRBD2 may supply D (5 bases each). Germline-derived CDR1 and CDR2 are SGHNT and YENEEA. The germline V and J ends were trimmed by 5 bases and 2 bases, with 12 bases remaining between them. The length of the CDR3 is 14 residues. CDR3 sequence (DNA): TGTGCCAGCAGCCGTTCTGGGGGTCAAGAGACCCAGTACTTC. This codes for CASSRSGGQETQYF.

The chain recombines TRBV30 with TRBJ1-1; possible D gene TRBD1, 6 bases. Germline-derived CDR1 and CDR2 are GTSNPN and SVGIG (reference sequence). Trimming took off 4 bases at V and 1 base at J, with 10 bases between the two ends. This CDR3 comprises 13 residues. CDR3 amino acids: CAWNRGGNTEAFF. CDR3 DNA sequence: TGTGCCTGGAATAGGGGGGGGAACACTGAAGCTTTCTTT.

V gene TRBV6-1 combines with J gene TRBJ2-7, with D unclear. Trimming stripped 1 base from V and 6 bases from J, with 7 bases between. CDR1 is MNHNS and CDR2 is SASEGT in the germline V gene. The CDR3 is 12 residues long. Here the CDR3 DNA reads TGTGCCAGCAGTGAAGTCTCCGGCGAGCAGTACTTC. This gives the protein CASSEVSGEQYF.